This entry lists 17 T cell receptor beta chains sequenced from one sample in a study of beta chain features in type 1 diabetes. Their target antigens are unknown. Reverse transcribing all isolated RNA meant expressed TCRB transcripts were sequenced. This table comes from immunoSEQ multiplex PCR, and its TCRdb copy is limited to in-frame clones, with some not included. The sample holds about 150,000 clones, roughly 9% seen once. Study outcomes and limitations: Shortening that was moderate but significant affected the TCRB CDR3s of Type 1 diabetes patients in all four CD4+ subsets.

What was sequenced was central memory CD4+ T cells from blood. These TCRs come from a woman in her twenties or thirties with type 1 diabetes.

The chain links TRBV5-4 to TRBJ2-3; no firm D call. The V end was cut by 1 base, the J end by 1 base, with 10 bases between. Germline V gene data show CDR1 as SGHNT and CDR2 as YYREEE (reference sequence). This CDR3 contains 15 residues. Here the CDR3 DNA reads TGTGCCAGCAGCTTGTCAGGCGACCGCACAGATACGCAGTATTTT. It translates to CASSLSGDRTDTQYF.

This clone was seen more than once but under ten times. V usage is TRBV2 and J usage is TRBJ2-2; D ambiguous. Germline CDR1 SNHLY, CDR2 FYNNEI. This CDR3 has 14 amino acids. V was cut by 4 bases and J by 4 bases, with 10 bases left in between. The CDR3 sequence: CASSVGPITGELFF. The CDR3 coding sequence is TGTGCCAGCAGTGTTGGCCCCATCACCGGGGAGCTGTTTTTT.

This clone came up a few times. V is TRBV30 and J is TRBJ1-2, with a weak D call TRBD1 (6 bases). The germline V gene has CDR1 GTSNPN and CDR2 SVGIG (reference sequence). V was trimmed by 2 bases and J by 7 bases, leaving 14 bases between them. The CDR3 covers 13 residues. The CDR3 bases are TGTGCCTGGAGTATGTCAGGGGAGGGTGGCTACACCTTC. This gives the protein CAWSMSGEGGYTF.

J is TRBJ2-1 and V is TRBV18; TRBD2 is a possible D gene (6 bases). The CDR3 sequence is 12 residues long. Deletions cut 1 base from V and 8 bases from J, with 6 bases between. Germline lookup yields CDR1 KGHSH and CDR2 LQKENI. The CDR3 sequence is CASSPRGDEQFF. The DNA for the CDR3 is TGTGCCAGCTCACCACGCGGGGATGAGCAGTTCTTC.

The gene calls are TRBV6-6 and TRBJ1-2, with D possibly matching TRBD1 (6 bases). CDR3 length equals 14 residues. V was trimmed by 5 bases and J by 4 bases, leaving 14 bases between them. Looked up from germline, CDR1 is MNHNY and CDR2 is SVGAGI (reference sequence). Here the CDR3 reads CASSTPSQGYGYTF. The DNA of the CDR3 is TGTGCCAGCAGTACTCCATCACAGGGCTATGGCTACACCTTC.

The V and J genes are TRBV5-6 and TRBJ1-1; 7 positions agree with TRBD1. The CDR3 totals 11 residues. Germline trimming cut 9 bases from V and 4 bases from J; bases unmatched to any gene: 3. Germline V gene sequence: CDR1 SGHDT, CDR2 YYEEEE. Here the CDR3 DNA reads TGTGCCATCAACAGGGGCACTGAAGCTTTCTTT. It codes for CAINRGTEAFF.

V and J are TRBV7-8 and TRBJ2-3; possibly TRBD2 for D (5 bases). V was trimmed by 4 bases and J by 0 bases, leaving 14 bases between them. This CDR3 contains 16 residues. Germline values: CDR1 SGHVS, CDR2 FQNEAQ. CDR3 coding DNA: TGTGCCAGCAGCTCAGAGGGAGTCACTAGCACAGATACGCAGTATTTT. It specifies CASSSEGVTSTDTQYF.

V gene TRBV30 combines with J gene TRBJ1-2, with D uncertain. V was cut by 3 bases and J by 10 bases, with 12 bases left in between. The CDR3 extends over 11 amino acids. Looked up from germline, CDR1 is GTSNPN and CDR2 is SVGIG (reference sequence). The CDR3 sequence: CAWRLAIVYTF. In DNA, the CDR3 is TGTGCCTGGAGGTTAGCGATCGTCTACACCTTC.

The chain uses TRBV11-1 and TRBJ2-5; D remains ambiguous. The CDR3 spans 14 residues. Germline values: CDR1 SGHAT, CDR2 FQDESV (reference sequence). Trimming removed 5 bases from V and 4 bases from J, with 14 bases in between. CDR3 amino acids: CASSTSRLGETQYF. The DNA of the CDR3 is TGTGCCAGCAGCACATCCCGACTGGGAGAGACCCAGTACTTC.

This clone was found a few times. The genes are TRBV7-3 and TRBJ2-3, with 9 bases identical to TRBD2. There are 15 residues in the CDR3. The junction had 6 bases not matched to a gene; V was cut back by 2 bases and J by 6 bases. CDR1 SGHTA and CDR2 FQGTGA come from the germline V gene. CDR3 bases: TGTGCCAGCAGCTTAGCGGGAGGGCAGGGGGATACGCAGTATTTT. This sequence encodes CASSLAGGQGDTQYF.

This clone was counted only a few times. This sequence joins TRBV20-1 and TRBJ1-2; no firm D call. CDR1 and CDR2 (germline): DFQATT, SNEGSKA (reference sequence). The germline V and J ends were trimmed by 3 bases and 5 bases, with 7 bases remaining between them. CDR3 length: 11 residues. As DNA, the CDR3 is TGCAGTGCTAGCCCCGTTTATGGCTACACCTTC. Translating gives CSASPVYGYTF.

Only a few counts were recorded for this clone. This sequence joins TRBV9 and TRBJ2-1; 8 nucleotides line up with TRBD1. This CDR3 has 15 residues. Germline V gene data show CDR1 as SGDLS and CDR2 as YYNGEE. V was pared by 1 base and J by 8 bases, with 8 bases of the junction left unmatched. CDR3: CASSVSPTGEYEQFF. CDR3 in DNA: TGTGCCAGCAGCGTATCACCGACAGGGGAATATGAGCAGTTCTTC.

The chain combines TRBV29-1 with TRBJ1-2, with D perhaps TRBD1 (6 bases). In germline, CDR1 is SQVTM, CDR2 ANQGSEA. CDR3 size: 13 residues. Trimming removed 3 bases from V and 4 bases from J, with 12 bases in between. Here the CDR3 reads CSVDQGQGYGYTF. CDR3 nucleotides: TGCAGCGTTGACCAGGGGCAAGGCTATGGCTACACCTTC.

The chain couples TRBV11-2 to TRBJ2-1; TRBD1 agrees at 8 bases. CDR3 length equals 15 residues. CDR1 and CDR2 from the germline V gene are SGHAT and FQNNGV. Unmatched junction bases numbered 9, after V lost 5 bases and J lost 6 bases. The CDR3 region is CASSPVSGGINEQFF. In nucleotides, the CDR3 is TGTGCCAGCAGCCCAGTATCAGGGGGCATCAATGAGCAGTTCTTC.

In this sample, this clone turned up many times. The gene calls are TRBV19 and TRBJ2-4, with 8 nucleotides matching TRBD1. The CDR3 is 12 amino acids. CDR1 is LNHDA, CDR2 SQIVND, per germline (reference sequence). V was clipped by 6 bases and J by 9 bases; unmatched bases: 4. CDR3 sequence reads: CASRTTGGIQYF. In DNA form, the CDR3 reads TGTGCCAGTAGGACCACAGGGGGCATTCAGTACTTC.

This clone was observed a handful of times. CDR3 loop: CASSLIGRTGGTGELFF. Written as DNA, the CDR3 is TGTGCCAGCAGCTTAATAGGCAGGACAGGGGGGACCGGGGAGCTGTTTTTT. The chain combines TRBV11-2 with TRBJ2-2, with TRBD1 matching over 10 bases. Looked up from germline, CDR1 is SGHAT and CDR2 is FQNNGV. The CDR3 loop spans 17 amino acids. V shed 2 bases and J 5 bases; nucleotides not matched to a gene: 8. The variable domain in full, completed from reference TRBV11-2 and TRBJ2-2, reads EAGVAQSPRYKIIEKRQSVAFWCNPISGHATLYWYQQILGQGPKLLIQFQNNGVVDDSQLPKDRFSAERLKGVDSTLKIQPAKLEDSAVYLCASSLIGRTGGTGELFFGEGSRLTVL.

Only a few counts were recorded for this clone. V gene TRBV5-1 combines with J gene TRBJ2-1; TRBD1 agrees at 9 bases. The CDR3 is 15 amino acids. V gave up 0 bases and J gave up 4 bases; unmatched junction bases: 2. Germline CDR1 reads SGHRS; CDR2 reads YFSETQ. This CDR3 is CASSLGGQGYNEQFF. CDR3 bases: TGCGCCAGCAGCTTGGGTGGACAGGGGTACAATGAGCAGTTCTTC.